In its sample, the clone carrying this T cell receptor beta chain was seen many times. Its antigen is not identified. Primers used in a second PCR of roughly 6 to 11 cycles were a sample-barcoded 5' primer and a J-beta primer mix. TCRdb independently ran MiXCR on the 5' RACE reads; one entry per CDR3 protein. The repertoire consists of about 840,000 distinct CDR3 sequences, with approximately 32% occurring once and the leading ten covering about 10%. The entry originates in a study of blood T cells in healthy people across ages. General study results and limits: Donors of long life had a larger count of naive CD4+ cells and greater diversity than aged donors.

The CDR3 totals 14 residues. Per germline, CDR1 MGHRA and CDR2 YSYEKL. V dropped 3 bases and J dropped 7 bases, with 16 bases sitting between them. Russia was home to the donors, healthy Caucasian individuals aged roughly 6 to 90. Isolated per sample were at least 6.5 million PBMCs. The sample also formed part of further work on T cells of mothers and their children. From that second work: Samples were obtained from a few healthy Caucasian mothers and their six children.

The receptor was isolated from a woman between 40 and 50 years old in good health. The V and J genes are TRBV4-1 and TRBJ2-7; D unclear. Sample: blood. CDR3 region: CASSQFPEATEQYF. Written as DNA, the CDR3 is TGCGCCAGCAGCCAGTTTCCAGAAGCTACTGAGCAGTACTTC.